The 14 T cell receptor beta chains reported below all come from one sample, sequenced in a study of identical twins. Each CDR3 protein gets one entry after TCRdb re-called the 5' RACE reads with MiXCR. The table includes 1.5 million to 2 million distinct CDR3 sequences, around 29% detected once. Sequences were obtained from cord blood. All receptors derive from a newborn girl in good health.

The V call is TRBV10-3, the J call TRBJ2-1, with 11 nucleotides matching TRBD2. Germline lookup yields CDR1 ENHRY and CDR2 SYGVKD. CDR3 length: 15 residues. Trimming took 4 bases from V and 6 from J; bases not matched to a gene: 5. The CDR3 nucleotides read TGTGCCATCAGTGGGGGACTAGCGGCATGCAATGAGCAGTTCTTC. Its translation: CAISGGLAACNEQFF.

The gene calls are TRBV3-1 and TRBJ2-3, with D uncertain. Germline loops: CDR1 LGHDT, CDR2 YNNKEL (reference sequence). CDR3 size: 15 residues. Trimming removed 0 bases at V and 0 bases at J, with 7 bases between. In DNA, the CDR3 is TGTGCCAGCAGCCAAGAGTGGAAGAGCACAGATACGCAGTATTTT. This sequence encodes CASSQEWKSTDTQYF.

This clonotype was found many times. The rearrangement joins TRBV29-1 to TRBJ2-3; TRBD2 agrees at 9 bases. J gave up 3 bases and V 4 bases, and 5 bases lay outside the gene matches. Germline values: CDR1 SQVTM, CDR2 ANQGSEA. The CDR3 sequence is 14 residues long. DNA of the CDR3: TGCAGCGTTGTATCCAGCGGGGGGACAGATACGCAGTATTTT. Translated, it gives CSVVSSGGTDTQYF.

This clonotype was counted at least ten times. CDR3 in amino acids: CASSQELDTQYF. The CDR3 coding sequence is TGTGCCAGCAGCCAAGAACTAGATACGCAGTATTTT. V gene TRBV4-2 combines with J gene TRBJ2-3, with unresolved D. There are 12 residues in the CDR3. V lost 0 bases and J 5 bases, leaving 3 bases between the germline ends. From germline, CDR1 is LGHNA and CDR2 YNFKEQ.

V gene TRBV3-1 combines with J gene TRBJ2-5; TRBD2 aligns across 11 bases. CDR3 length: 15 residues. Per germline, CDR1 LGHDT and CDR2 YNNKEL (reference sequence). The ends lost 4 bases at V and 9 bases at J; junction bases unmatched: 10. The CDR3 is CASSLGTSGSSAQYF. The CDR3 bases are TGTGCCAGCAGCCTTGGGACTAGCGGTAGTTCGGCCCAGTACTTC.

CDR3 nucleotides: TGTGCCACCAGGGACACGGGGAAGTCCGGGGAGCTGTTTTTT. This gives the protein CATRDTGKSGELFF. The rearrangement uses TRBV24-1 and TRBJ2-2; the D gene could be TRBD1 or TRBD2 (5 bases each). Trimming took off 7 bases at V and 6 bases at J, with 14 bases between the two ends. The CDR3 sequence is 14 residues long. CDR1 is KGHDR and CDR2 is SFDVKD in the germline V gene.

The V and J genes are TRBV14 and TRBJ1-1; a possible D gene is TRBD1 (5 bases). Germline CDR1 reads SGHDN; CDR2 reads FVKESK. The CDR3 consists of 16 residues. The V gene lost 0 bases and the J gene lost 0 bases, with 11 bases spanning the gap. CDR3 sequence (DNA): TGTGCCAGCAGCCAAGATCTAGGGGCGCTGAACACTGAAGCTTTCTTT. This encodes CASSQDLGALNTEAFF.

The chain joins TRBV6-5 to TRBJ1-1; the match to TRBD1 covers 7 bases. Germline V gene lookup returns CDR1 MNHEY and CDR2 SVGAGI. Germline trimming cut 2 bases from V and 4 bases from J; bases unmatched to any gene: 7. CDR3 size: 15 residues. CDR3 residues: CASSYTQGVGTEAFF. The CDR3 nucleotides are TGTGCCAGCAGTTACACTCAGGGGGTGGGCACTGAAGCTTTCTTT.

The CDR3 region is CASSQELAGGHNEQFF. The CDR3 DNA reads as TGCGCCAGCAGCCAAGAGCTAGCGGGGGGGCACAATGAGCAGTTCTTC. The rearrangement uses TRBV4-1 and TRBJ2-1; 12 nucleotides line up with TRBD2. Germline V CDR1 and CDR2: MGHRA, YSYEKL. V lost 0 bases to trimming and J lost 5 bases; unmatched junction nucleotides: 2. The CDR3 is made up of 16 amino acids.

The genes are TRBV5-1 and TRBJ2-5; 11 positions match TRBD1. Germline trimming cut 3 bases from V and 2 bases from J; bases unmatched to any gene: 3. CDR1 is SGHRS and CDR2 is YFSETQ in the germline V gene. The CDR3 runs to 15 residues. CDR3 sequence reads: CASSSGQGGQETQYF. For the CDR3, the DNA is TGCGCCAGCAGCTCGGGACAGGGGGGTCAAGAGACCCAGTACTTC.

The rearrangement links TRBV28 to TRBJ2-3, with TRBD1 identical over 11 bases. This CDR3 contains 16 residues. The germline gives CDR1 MDHEN, CDR2 SYDVKM. The J segment lost 6 bases and the V segment lost 3 bases, leaving 8 bases of the junction unmatched. The CDR3 loop reads CASSFLGQGAEDTQYF. In nucleotides, the CDR3 is TGTGCCAGCAGTTTCCTAGGACAGGGGGCCGAGGATACGCAGTATTTT. Together with reference TRBV28 and TRBJ2-3, the CDR3 gives the full variable domain: DVKVTQSSRYLVKRTGEKVFLECVQDMDHENMFWYRQDPGLGLRLIYFSYDVKMKEKGDIPEGYSVSREKKERFSLILESASTNQTSMYLCASSFLGQGAEDTQYFGPGTRLTVL.

The chain links TRBV21-1 to TRBJ1-5; the tabulated D call, TRBD1, remains unverified against the DNA. TRBV21-1 is assigned pseudogene status. This CDR3 has 15 amino acids. This CDR3 is CASSNQGIGNQPQHF. The CDR3 DNA follows: TGTGCCAGCAGCAACCAGGGAATCGGCAATCAGCCCCAGCATTTT.

V gene TRBV27 combines with J gene TRBJ2-1; TRBD1 or TRBD2 may be the D gene (5 bases each). TRBJ2-7 explains the end of the DNA better; the J call may be wrong. Germline-derived CDR1 and CDR2 are MNHEY and SMNVEV (reference sequence). CDR3 length equals 14 residues. CDR3 sequence (DNA): TGTGCCAGCAGTCAACTAGGGGCTTACAATGAGCAGTACTTC. This gives the protein CASSQLGAYNEQYF.

The table lists this clonotype with many counts. The chain uses TRBV4-1 and TRBJ2-5, with D unresolved. CDR3 size: 13 residues. CDR1 and CDR2 from the germline V gene are MGHRA and YSYEKL. Trimming cost V 0 bases and J 5 bases, with 7 bases left between them. DNA of the CDR3: TGCGCCAGCAGCCAAGATAACGGCGAGACCCAGTACTTC. Its protein is CASSQDNGETQYF.